This T cell receptor (beta chain) is from a study of blood T cell repertoires in COVID-19. For the study at large: Sources were T cells, B-cell-depleted T cells, or PBMCs; the material itself was cDNA or gDNA.

Under the authors' procedure: The assay estimated nucleated cells by amplifying reference gene primers. Libraries were prepared by immunoSEQ multiplex PCR; TCRdb keeps only in-frame clonotypes and omits some of them. That table furnishes V, J and clone size, whereas the DNA furnished D and trimming. The sample shows fewer than 200,000 clones, almost 80% of them seen only once. V lost 8 bases to trimming and J lost 3 bases; unmatched junction nucleotides: 7. This CDR3 spans 13 amino acids. Per the germline V gene, CDR1 is SGHDN and CDR2 is FVKESK. Across 24 US areas, participants ranged in age from about 18 to 90 years.

This TCR was sampled from a woman aged 45 to 65 who had recovered from COVID-19. The specimen was PBMCs or T cells enriched from blood (not recorded which). The V call is TRBV14, the J call TRBJ2-7; 7 bases fit TRBD1. The CDR3 loop is CASGPGQNYEQYF. The CDR3 DNA follows: TGTGCCAGCGGCCCGGGACAGAACTACGAGCAGTACTTC.